This TCR beta chain was captured by sequencing in a study of long-term antiretroviral therapy in people with HIV. The CDR3 is 15 amino acids. The V and J ends lost 4 bases and 5 bases, in that order; junction bases with no gene match: 6. CDR1 and CDR2 (germline): SGHAT, FQNNGV. A v3.0 immunoSEQ assay was performed at survey level. Sequencing used immunoSEQ multiplex PCR; TCRdb keeps in-frame clones, though not all of them. The sample yields around 7,000 clones, over 60% seen once. General study points: Repertoires in HIV (unlike those of controls) had narrower CDR3 length ranges.

About this clone: What it binds is not known.

The clonotype originates from a man aged 35-49 years with HIV. The sequences come from unsorted PBMCs, collected about 0.9 years before starting antiretroviral therapy. The rearrangement joins TRBV11-2 to TRBJ2-7; 12 nucleotides agree with TRBD1. The CDR3 reads CASSSGQGAVNEQYF. The CDR3 region has the DNA TGTGCCAGCAGCTCGGGACAGGGGGCGGTAAACGAGCAGTACTTC.